This T cell receptor (beta chain) appears in the sequencing data of a study of Graves' ophthalmopathy and Graves' hyperthyroidism. As the template, RNA transcripts were used to amplify TCR beta CDR3 regions. First-round RT-PCR employed HTBI primers, with a second-round multiplex PCR after it. TCRdb analysed the multiplex PCR reads with MiXCR anew, one entry per CDR3 protein. The data hold about 390,000 distinct CDR3 sequences, with 15% to 20% observed a single time. This clonotype showed up many times. Antigen unknown. CDR1 KGHSH and CDR2 LQKENI come from the germline V gene. The ends were cut back, 2 bases at V and 3 bases at J, with 10 bases in the middle. The CDR3 is 14 residues long. The study's findings and limits: Ophthalmopathy versus stable hyperthyroidism: 13-signature model gave roughly 88% sensitivity, roughly 81% specificity. Among expanded thyroid clonotypes above 0.001 frequency, most also occurred in blood.

The receptor comes from an adult woman with stable Graves' hyperthyroidism. The specimen was peripheral blood. V gene TRBV18 combines with J gene TRBJ1-1; the D is unclear. CDR3: CASSPLPRDTEAFF. For the CDR3, the DNA is TGTGCCAGCTCACCATTGCCACGGGACACTGAAGCTTTCTTT. Supplemented by reference TRBV18 and TRBJ1-1, the full variable domain reads NAGVMQNPRHLVRRRGQEARLRCSPMKGHSHVYWYRQLPEEGLKFMVYLQKENIIDESGMPKERFSAEFPKEGPSILRIQQVVRGDSAAYFCASSPLPRDTEAFFGQGTRLTVV.